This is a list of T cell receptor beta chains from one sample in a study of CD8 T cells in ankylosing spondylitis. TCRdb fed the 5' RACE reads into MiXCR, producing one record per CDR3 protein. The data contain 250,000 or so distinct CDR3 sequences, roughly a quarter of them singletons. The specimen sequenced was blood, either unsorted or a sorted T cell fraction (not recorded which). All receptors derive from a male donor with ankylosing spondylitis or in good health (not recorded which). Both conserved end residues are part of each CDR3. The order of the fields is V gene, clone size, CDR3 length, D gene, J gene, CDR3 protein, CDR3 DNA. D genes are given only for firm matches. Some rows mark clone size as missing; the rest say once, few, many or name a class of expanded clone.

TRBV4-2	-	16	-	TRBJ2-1	CASSQAYGGANNEPFF	TGTGCCAGCAGCCAAGCTTATGGCGGGGCAAACAATGAGCCGTTCTTC
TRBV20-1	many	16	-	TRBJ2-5	CSARESARGGKETQYF	TGCAGTGCTAGAGAGTCGGCTAGAGGGGGGAAAGAGACCCAGTACTTC
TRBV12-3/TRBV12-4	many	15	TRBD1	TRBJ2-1	CASRTGQGRYNEQFF	TGTGCCAGCAGAACTGGACAGGGCCGATACAATGAGCAGTTCTTC
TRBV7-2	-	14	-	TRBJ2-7	CASSYYRDNYEQYF	TGTGCCAGCAGCTATTACCGGGACAACTACGAGCAGTACTTC
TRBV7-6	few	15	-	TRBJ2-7	CASSLAGGANYEQYF	TGTGCCAGCAGCTTAGCGGGGGGGGCCAACTACGAGCAGTACTTC
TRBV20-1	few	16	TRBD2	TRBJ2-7	CSASSRRAGTTYEQYF	TGCAGTGCTAGCTCCCGCCGAGCGGGGACCACCTACGAGCAGTACTTC
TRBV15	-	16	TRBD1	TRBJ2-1	CATSRDLRTGGNEQFF	TGTGCCACCAGCAGAGATCTCCGGACAGGGGGCAATGAGCAGTTCTTC
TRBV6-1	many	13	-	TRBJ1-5	CASRDNSNQPQHF	TGTGCCAGCCGGGATAATAGCAATCAGCCCCAGCATTTT
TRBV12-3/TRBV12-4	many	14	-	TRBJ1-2	CASSLGVYGYGYTF	TGTGCCAGCAGTTTAGGGGTTTATGGCTATGGCTACACCTTC
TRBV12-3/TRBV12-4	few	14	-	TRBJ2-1	CASSTETREDEQFF	TGTGCCAGCAGCACCGAGACTAGGGAGGATGAGCAGTTCTTC
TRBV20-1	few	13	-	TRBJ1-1	CSARTRGNTEAFF	TGCAGTGCCCGGACGAGGGGAAACACTGAAGCTTTCTTT
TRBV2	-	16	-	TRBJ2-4	CASRRAGPIAKNIQYF	TGTGCCAGCAGGAGGGCAGGTCCGATAGCCAAAAACATTCAGTACTTC
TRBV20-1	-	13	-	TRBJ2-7	CSATSGGTYEQYF	TGCAGTGCTACTAGTGGAGGGACCTACGAGCAGTACTTC
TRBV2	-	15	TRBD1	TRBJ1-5	CASSEFGQVNQPQHF	TGTGCCAGCAGTGAATTTGGACAGGTTAATCAGCCCCAGCATTTT
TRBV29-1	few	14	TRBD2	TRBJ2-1	CSVVGGGAYNEQFF	TGCAGCGTTGTAGGCGGGGGGGCTTACAATGAGCAGTTCTTC
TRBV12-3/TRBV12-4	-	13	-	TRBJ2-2	CASSRSQTGELFF	TGTGCCAGCAGCCGATCACAGACCGGGGAGCTGTTTTTT
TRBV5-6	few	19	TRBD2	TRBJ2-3	CASSLGLAGKLWSTDTQYF	TGTGCCAGCAGCTTGGGACTAGCGGGGAAATTGTGGAGCACAGATACGCAGTATTTT
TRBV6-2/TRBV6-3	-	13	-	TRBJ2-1	CASSYSGKGEQFF	TGTGCCAGCAGTTACTCTGGTAAGGGTGAGCAGTTCTTC
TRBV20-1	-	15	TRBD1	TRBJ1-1	CSARKGTEGPDEAFF	TGCAGTGCTAGGAAAGGGACAGAAGGGCCGGATGAAGCTTTCTTT
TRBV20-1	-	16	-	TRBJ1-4	CSARDLGGAGSEKLFF	TGCAGTGCTAGAGATTTGGGGGGCGCAGGGTCGGAAAAACTGTTTTTT
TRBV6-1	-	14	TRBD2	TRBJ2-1	CASLQAGRGGEQFF	TGTGCCAGCCTTCAAGCTGGGCGGGGGGGTGAGCAGTTCTTC
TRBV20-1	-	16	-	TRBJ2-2	CSASSRRTANTGELFF	TGCAGTGCTAGTTCTCGAAGGACAGCGAACACCGGGGAGCTGTTTTTT
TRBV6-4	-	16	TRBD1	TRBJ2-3	CASSDRTGPGPDTQYF	TGTGCCAGCAGTGATAGGACAGGCCCAGGGCCAGATACGCAGTATTTT
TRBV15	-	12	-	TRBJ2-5	CATSRDHETQYF	TGTGCCACCAGCAGAGATCATGAGACCCAGTACTTC
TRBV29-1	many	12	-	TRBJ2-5	CSVEVGVETQYF	TGCAGCGTCGAGGTAGGGGTAGAGACCCAGTACTTC
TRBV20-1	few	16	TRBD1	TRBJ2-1	CSAYNSGTDFPNEQFF	TGCAGTGCTTATAATTCCGGGACAGATTTTCCCAATGAGCAGTTCTTC
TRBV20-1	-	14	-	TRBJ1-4	CSARLGRQNEKLFF	TGCAGTGCTAGATTGGGGCGTCAAAATGAAAAACTGTTTTTT
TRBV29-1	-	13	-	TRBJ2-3	CSVGGTDTDTQYF	TGCAGCGTTGGGGGCACGGACACAGATACGCAGTATTTT
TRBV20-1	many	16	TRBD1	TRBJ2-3	CSARASTGGGVDTQYF	TGCAGTGCTAGAGCCTCAACAGGGGGCGGGGTAGATACGCAGTATTTT